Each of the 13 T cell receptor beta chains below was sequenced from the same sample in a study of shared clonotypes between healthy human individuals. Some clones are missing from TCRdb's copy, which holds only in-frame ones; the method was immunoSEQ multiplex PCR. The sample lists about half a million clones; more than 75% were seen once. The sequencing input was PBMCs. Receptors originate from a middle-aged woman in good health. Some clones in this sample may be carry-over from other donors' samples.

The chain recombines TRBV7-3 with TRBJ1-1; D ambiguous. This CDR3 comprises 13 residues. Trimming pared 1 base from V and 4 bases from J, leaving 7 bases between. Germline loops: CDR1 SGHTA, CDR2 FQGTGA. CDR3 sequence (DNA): TGTGCCAGCAGCTTAAGCATATTCACTGAAGCTTTCTTT. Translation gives CASSLSIFTEAFF.

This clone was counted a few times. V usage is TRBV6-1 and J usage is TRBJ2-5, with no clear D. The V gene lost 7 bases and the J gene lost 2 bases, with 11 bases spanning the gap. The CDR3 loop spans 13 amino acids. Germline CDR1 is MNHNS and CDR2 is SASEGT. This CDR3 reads CASNIGEQETQYF. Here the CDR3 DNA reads TGTGCCAGCAACATCGGAGAACAAGAGACCCAGTACTTC.

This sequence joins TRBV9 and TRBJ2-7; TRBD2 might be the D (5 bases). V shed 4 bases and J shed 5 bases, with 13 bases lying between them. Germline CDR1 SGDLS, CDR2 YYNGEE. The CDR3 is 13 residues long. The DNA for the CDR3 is TGTGCCAGCAGCCGGGATCTTCGGAACGAGCAGTACTTC. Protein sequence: CASSRDLRNEQYF.

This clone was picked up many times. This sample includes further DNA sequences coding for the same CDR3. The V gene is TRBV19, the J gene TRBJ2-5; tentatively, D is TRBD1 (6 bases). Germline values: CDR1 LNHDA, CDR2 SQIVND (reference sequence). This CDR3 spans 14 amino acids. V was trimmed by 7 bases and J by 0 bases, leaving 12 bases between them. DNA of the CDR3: TGTGCCAGTAAAGGGGACACGTACCAAGAGACCCAGTACTTC. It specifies CASKGDTYQETQYF.

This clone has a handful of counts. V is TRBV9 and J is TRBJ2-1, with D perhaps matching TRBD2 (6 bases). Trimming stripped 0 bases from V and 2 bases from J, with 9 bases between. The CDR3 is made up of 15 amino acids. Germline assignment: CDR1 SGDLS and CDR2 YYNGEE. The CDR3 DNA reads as TGTGCCAGCAGCGTAGTTAGCGGCACCTACAATGAGCAGTTCTTC. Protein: CASSVVSGTYNEQFF.

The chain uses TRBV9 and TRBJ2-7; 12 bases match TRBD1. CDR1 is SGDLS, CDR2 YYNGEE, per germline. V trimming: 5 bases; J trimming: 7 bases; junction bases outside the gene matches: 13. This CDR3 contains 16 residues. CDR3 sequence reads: CASSLSLGQGAEEQYF. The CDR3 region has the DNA TGTGCCAGCAGTCTCTCCTTGGGACAGGGGGCTGAAGAGCAGTACTTC.

CDR3 DNA sequence: TGCGCCAGCAGCCATGGGATTAAGGGACTCTCTGGGGCCAACGTCCTGACTTTC. Its translation: CASSHGIKGLSGANVLTF. The rearrangement links TRBV4-1 to TRBJ2-6, with D perhaps matching TRBD2 (6 bases). Trimming took off 3 bases at V and 0 bases at J, with 15 bases between the two ends. The CDR3 loop spans 18 amino acids. Germline lookup yields CDR1 MGHRA and CDR2 YSYEKL.

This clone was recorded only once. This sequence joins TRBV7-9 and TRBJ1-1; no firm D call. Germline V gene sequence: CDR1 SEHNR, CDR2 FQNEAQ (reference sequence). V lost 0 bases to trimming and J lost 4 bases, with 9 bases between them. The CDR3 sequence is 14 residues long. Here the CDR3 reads CASSLAAETTEAFF. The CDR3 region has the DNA TGTGCCAGCAGCTTAGCGGCCGAAACCACTGAAGCTTTCTTT. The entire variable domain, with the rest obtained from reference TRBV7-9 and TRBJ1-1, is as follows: DTGVSQNPRHKITKRGQNVTFRCDPISEHNRLYWYRQTLGQGPEFLTYFQNEAQLEKSRLLSDRFSAERPKGSFSTLEIQRTEQGDSAMYLCASSLAAETTEAFFGQGTRLTVV.

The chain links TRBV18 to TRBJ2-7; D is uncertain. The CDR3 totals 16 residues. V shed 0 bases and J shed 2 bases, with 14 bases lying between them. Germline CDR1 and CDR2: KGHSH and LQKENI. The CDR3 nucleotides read TGTGCCAGCTCACCACCGCCCGCTAACCCGCCCTACGAGCAGTACTTC. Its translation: CASSPPPANPPYEQYF.

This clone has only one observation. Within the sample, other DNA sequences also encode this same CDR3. This CDR3 is CASSRGQGTYEQYF. CDR3 nucleotide sequence: TGTGCCAGTAGTAGGGGACAGGGTACCTACGAGCAGTACTTC. The chain combines TRBV19 with TRBJ2-7; 9 bases align to TRBD1. CDR1 is LNHDA and CDR2 is SQIVND in the germline V gene (reference sequence). V shed 4 bases, J shed 2 bases, and the junction held 3 bases outside the gene matches. The CDR3 spans 14 residues.

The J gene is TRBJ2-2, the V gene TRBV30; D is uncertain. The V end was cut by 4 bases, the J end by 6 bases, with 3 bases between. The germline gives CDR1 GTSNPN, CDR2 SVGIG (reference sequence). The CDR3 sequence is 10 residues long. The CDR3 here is CAWKAGELFF. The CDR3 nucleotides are TGTGCCTGGAAGGCCGGGGAGCTGTTTTTT.

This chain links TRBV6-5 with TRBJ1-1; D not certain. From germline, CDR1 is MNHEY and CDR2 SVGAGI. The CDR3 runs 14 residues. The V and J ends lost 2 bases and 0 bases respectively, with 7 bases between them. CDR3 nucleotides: TGTGCCAGCAGTTACAGGGCCTTGAACACTGAAGCTTTCTTT. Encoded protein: CASSYRALNTEAFF.

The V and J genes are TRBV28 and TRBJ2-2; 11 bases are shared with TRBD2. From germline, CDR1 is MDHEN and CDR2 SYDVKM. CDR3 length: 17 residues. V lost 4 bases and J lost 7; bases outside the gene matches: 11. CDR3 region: CASSSTLAGVSGGELFF. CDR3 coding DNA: TGTGCCAGCAGTTCCACACTAGCGGGAGTAAGCGGCGGGGAGCTGTTTTTT.